The 16 T cell receptor beta chains below were found in one sample sequenced in a study of T-cell memory formation after mild COVID-19. Via MiXCR, TCRdb re-called the 5' RACE reads, giving one row per CDR3 protein. The top ten hold approximately 12% of the sample, which has 450,000 to 700,000 distinct CDR3 sequences, more than 15% seen once. Specimen: PBMCs or a T cell subset sorted from them (not recorded which). These receptors came from an adult woman who had mild COVID-19 (a few samples of this study predate the infection). Cell type and time point are not known.

The chain uses TRBV7-9 and TRBJ2-5; 7 bases map to TRBD2. Per the germline V gene, CDR1 is SEHNR and CDR2 is FQNEAQ (reference sequence). Germline trimming cut 4 bases from V and 2 bases from J; bases unmatched to any gene: 16. CDR3 length equals 18 residues. The DNA for the CDR3 is TGTGCCAGCAGCTGGGAAGCGGGAAGAGTGTCCCAGCAAGAGACCCAGTACTTC. It codes for CASSWEAGRVSQQETQYF.

The chain carries TRBV20-1 and TRBJ2-1; maybe TRBD2 (6 bases). CDR3 size: 15 residues. V was cut by 1 base and J by 4 bases, with 14 bases left in between. Germline values: CDR1 DFQATT, CDR2 SNEGSKA (reference sequence). This CDR3 reads CSARVPRRDYNEQFF. The CDR3 DNA is TGCAGTGCTAGAGTTCCCAGGAGGGATTACAATGAGCAGTTCTTC.

The sample holds a few counts of this clonotype. The V call is TRBV3-1, the J call TRBJ2-7; D not resolved. The CDR3 is made up of 12 amino acids. V lost 4 bases, J lost 6 bases, and 10 bases lay in between. CDR1 LGHDT and CDR2 YNNKEL come from the germline V gene (reference sequence). CDR3 nucleotides: TGTGCCAGCAGCCCCCGCCCGGGCGAGCAGTACTTC. It encodes CASSPRPGEQYF.

The chain couples TRBV3-1 to TRBJ1-1, with a weak D call TRBD1 (5 bases). The CDR3 runs to 14 residues. The V gene lost 4 bases and the J gene lost 5 bases, with 14 bases spanning the gap. The germline V gene has CDR1 LGHDT and CDR2 YNNKEL (reference sequence). CDR3 sequence (DNA): TGTGCCAGCAGCCCACCTGGGGGATGGACTGAAGCTTTCTTT. This gives the protein CASSPPGGWTEAFF. The entire variable domain, with the rest obtained from reference TRBV3-1 and TRBJ1-1, is as follows: DTAVSQTPKYLVTQMGNDKSIKCEQNLGHDTMYWYKQDSKKFLKIMFSYNNKELIINETVPNRFSPKSPDKAHLNLHINSLELGDSAVYFCASSPPGGWTEAFFGQGTRLTVV.

This clonotype was seen only a few times. The V and J genes are TRBV20-1 and TRBJ2-7; the match to TRBD2 covers 11 bases. The germline V gene has CDR1 DFQATT and CDR2 SNEGSKA (reference sequence). This CDR3 is built from 15 residues. V shed 2 bases and J 0 bases; nucleotides not matched to a gene: 3. The chain's CDR3 is CSARLAGGDSYEQYF. The CDR3 DNA follows: TGCAGTGCTAGATTAGCGGGAGGGGACTCCTACGAGCAGTACTTC.

The V gene is TRBV27, the J gene TRBJ2-6; maybe TRBD1 (6 bases). V was cut by 6 bases and J by 4 bases, with 16 bases left in between. The CDR3 contains 16 residues. Germline CDR1 reads MNHEY; CDR2 reads SMNVEV (reference sequence). The CDR3: CASRGQGIRGANVLTF. The CDR3 coding sequence is TGTGCCAGCAGGGGGCAGGGGATTAGAGGGGCCAACGTCCTGACTTTC.

The chain recombines TRBV12-3 or TRBV12-4 with TRBJ2-7; D might be TRBD2 (6 bases). V lost 3 bases and J lost 6, with 18 bases in between. The CDR3 sequence is 15 residues long. CDR3 loop: CASSFGLGGYPEQYF. DNA of the CDR3: TGTGCCAGCAGTTTCGGGTTGGGAGGCTACCCCGAGCAGTACTTC.

This clonotype turned up a few times. The V and J genes are TRBV7-8 and TRBJ1-1, with 8 bases aligning to TRBD1. Looked up from germline, CDR1 is SGHVS and CDR2 is FQNEAQ. Germline trimming cut 5 bases from V and 6 bases from J; bases unmatched to any gene: 11. The length of the CDR3 is 15 residues. The CDR3 loop reads CASSPRRQGYSEAFF. The DNA of the CDR3 is TGTGCCAGCAGCCCACGCCGACAGGGGTACTCTGAAGCTTTCTTT.

V usage is TRBV6-5 and J usage is TRBJ1-3; 7 nucleotides line up with TRBD1. V dropped 6 bases and J dropped 4; count of bases not matched to a gene: 12. CDR1 is MNHEY, CDR2 SVGAGI, per germline. The CDR3 sequence is 16 residues long. The DNA of the CDR3 is TGTGCCAGCAGACAGGGGTTATGGACGGTCGGAAACACCATATATTTT. It yields the protein CASRQGLWTVGNTIYF.

CDR3 bases: TGCGCCAGCAGCCAACCCCGGGACAGGGAGTGGTATACGCAGTATTTT. Translating it yields CASSQPRDREWYTQYF. The rearrangement joins TRBV4-1 to TRBJ2-3; 9 bases line up with TRBD1. The CDR3 is made up of 16 amino acids. Unmatched junction bases numbered 10, after V lost 2 bases and J lost 7 bases. Germline assignment: CDR1 MGHRA and CDR2 YSYEKL.

A few counts support this clonotype. This chain connects TRBV7-2 to TRBJ2-4; a possible D gene is TRBD1 (6 bases). The V end lost 3 bases, the J end lost 7 bases, and 13 bases lay between the germline ends. This CDR3 has 14 amino acids. Germline loops: CDR1 SGHTA, CDR2 FQGNSA. The CDR3 is CASSFHGQMNIQYF. The CDR3, as DNA: TGTGCCAGCAGCTTCCACGGACAGATGAACATTCAGTACTTC.

This clonotype was seen only a few times. The V and J genes are TRBV2 and TRBJ2-2; tentatively, D is TRBD1 or TRBD2 (7 bases each). Deletions cut 6 bases from V and 6 bases from J, with 20 bases between. The CDR3 runs 16 residues. Germline CDR1 and CDR2: SNHLY and FYNNEI. For the CDR3, the DNA is TGTGCCAGCAGCCGGACACGACAGGGAGGGGCCGGGGAGCTGTTTTTT. Its translation is CASSRTRQGGAGELFF.

This clonotype showed up just a few times. V usage is TRBV5-1 and J usage is TRBJ2-6; 7 bases agree with TRBD1. The germline V gene encodes CDR1 SGHRS and CDR2 YFSETQ. V lost 4 bases, J lost 2 bases, and 3 bases stayed unmatched. The CDR3 length is 15 residues. CDR3 sequence: CASSVDRAGANVLTF. Written as DNA, the CDR3 is TGCGCCAGCAGCGTTGACAGGGCTGGGGCCAACGTCCTGACTTTC. The variable domain in full, with the rest retrieved from reference TRBV5-1 and TRBJ2-6, is KAGVTQTPRYLIKTRGQQVTLSCSPISGHRSVSWYQQTPGQGLQFLFEYFSETQRNKGNFPGRFSGRQFSNSRSEMNVSTLELGDSALYLCASSVDRAGANVLTFGAGSRLTVL.

The sample holds a few counts of this clonotype. The rearrangement links TRBV9 to TRBJ1-1; 8 nucleotides match TRBD1. V dropped 4 bases and J dropped 10; count of bases not matched to a gene: 6. Germline V gene data show CDR1 as SGDLS and CDR2 as YYNGEE. The CDR3 has 12 residues. CDR3 sequence reads: CASSPGQGRAFF. The CDR3 DNA reads as TGTGCCAGCAGCCCTGGACAGGGAAGAGCTTTCTTT.

This clonotype came up a few times. The chain's CDR3 is CASSPSSGNSYEQYF. CDR3 coding DNA: TGTGCCAGCAGCCCCTCGAGCGGGAACTCCTACGAGCAGTACTTC. The chain joins TRBV11-2 to TRBJ2-7; 7 bases are a match to TRBD2. The CDR3 covers 15 residues. J lost 0 bases, V lost 5 bases, and 7 bases had no gene match. Germline V gene lookup returns CDR1 SGHAT and CDR2 FQNNGV.

The chain employs TRBV5-1 and TRBJ2-3; D not resolved. The CDR3 runs 14 residues. Trimming pared 0 bases from V and 2 bases from J, leaving 7 bases between. CDR1 is SGHRS, CDR2 YFSETQ, per germline. The CDR3 loop is CASSLDVLTDTQYF. Here the CDR3 DNA reads TGCGCCAGCAGCTTGGACGTCCTCACAGATACGCAGTATTTT.